Listed here are 26 T cell receptor beta chains from one sample, sequenced in a study of cytomegalovirus exposure and HLA in healthy donors. Libraries were prepared by immunoSEQ multiplex PCR; TCRdb keeps only in-frame clonotypes and omits some of them. The sample has more than 95,000 clones; 70% to 90% are singletons. The sample comprised PBMCs. All receptors come from a man between 18 and 35 years old in good health and CMV-seronegative.

This chain uses TRBV4-1 with TRBJ1-5; TRBD1 aligns across 7 bases. V was pared by 0 bases and J by 7 bases, with 6 bases of the junction left unmatched. From germline, CDR1 is MGHRA and CDR2 YSYEKL. The CDR3 extends over 15 amino acids. The CDR3 coding sequence is TGCGCCAGCAGCCAAGAGGAGACAGGGCGGCAGCCCCAGCATTTT. It yields the protein CASSQEETGRQPQHF.

In its sample, this clone was seen a few times. V usage is TRBV9 and J usage is TRBJ2-7; 13 nucleotides match TRBD2. Trimming removed 0 bases from V and 5 bases from J; junction bases left unmatched: 2. The CDR3 consists of 15 residues. The germline CDR1 and CDR2 sequences are SGDLS and YYNGEE. For the CDR3, the DNA is TGTGCCAGCAGCGTAGATGGGACTAGCGGGAACGAGCAGTACTTC. Translation gives CASSVDGTSGNEQYF.

The V gene is TRBV27, the J gene TRBJ2-1; 8 nucleotides agree with TRBD2. Germline V lookup: CDR1 MNHEY, CDR2 SMNVEV (reference sequence). The CDR3 loop spans 15 amino acids. V dropped 7 bases and J dropped 9; count of bases not matched to a gene: 14. CDR3 region: CASNFAAGVNGEQFF. In DNA, the CDR3 is TGTGCCAGCAATTTTGCAGCGGGAGTCAATGGTGAGCAGTTCTTC.

DNA for the CDR3: TGTGCCAGCAGTTTATCGGCCAGGGGGTATGGCTACACCTTC. It translates to CASSLSARGYGYTF. The chain joins TRBV27 to TRBJ1-2; 7 nucleotides align to TRBD1. Germline V gives CDR1 MNHEY, CDR2 SMNVEV (reference sequence). The CDR3 contains 14 residues. Trimming at V came to 0 bases and at J to 5 bases, leaving 3 bases not matched to a gene.

The CDR3 here is CASSSLLRSYEQYF. CDR3 DNA: TGTGCCAGCAGCTCCCTCCTTCGTTCCTACGAGCAGTACTTC. The rearrangement links TRBV7-2 to TRBJ2-7, with D unresolved. This CDR3 region has 14 residues. V was trimmed by 4 bases and J by 1 base, leaving 11 bases between them. Germline CDR1 reads SGHTA; CDR2 reads FQGNSA.

The V gene is TRBV4-1, the J gene TRBJ1-2; D uncertain. Germline V lookup: CDR1 MGHRA, CDR2 YSYEKL. This CDR3 spans 15 amino acids. Deletions cut 2 bases from V and 0 bases from J, with 10 bases between. The CDR3 DNA reads as TGCGCCAGCAGCCAAATGTTTAAAACTAACTATGGCTACACCTTC. Translation gives CASSQMFKTNYGYTF.

This chain links TRBV15 with TRBJ1-1; D may be TRBD1 (6 bases). The germline gives CDR1 LNHNV, CDR2 YYDKDF (reference sequence). Trimming took 4 bases from V and 0 from J, leaving 9 bases between them. The CDR3 has 14 residues. The CDR3 sequence is CATSTGDLNTEAFF. DNA of the CDR3: TGTGCCACCAGCACAGGGGATTTGAACACTGAAGCTTTCTTT. Drawing the rest from reference TRBV15 and TRBJ1-1, the complete variable domain is DAMVIQNPRYQVTQFGKPVTLSCSQTLNHNVMYWYQQKSSQAPKLLFHYYDKDFNNEADTPDNFQSRRPNTSFCFLDIRSPGLGDTAMYLCATSTGDLNTEAFFGQGTRLTVV.

In its sample, this clone was seen once. This rearrangement joins TRBV5-6 to TRBJ2-1; D gene uncertain. Germline CDR1 and CDR2: SGHDT and YYEEEE. This CDR3 has 14 amino acids. Between the trimmed V and J ends, which lost 2 bases and 3 bases, there was a span of 9 bases. The DNA of the CDR3 is TGTGCCAGCAGCTTAGTGAGACTCTACAATGAGCAGTTCTTC. Residues: CASSLVRLYNEQFF.

The chain has TRBV6-1 and TRBJ1-3, with D uncertain. CDR1 and CDR2 (germline): MNHNS, SASEGT. The CDR3 runs to 12 residues. Trimming cost V 3 bases and J 4 bases, with 4 bases left between them. The CDR3 DNA follows: TGTGCCAGCAGTGACAGGGGAAACACCATATATTTT. Translating it yields CASSDRGNTIYF.

This clone has a single count. The genes are TRBV7-6 and TRBJ1-1; TRBD1 matches at 12 bases. Trimming at V came to 2 bases and at J to 7 bases, leaving 5 bases not matched to a gene. This CDR3 comprises 15 residues. CDR1 SGHVS and CDR2 FNYEAQ come from the germline V gene. CDR3 amino acids: CASSLSGTGGDEAFF. The CDR3 bases are TGTGCCAGCAGCTTATCGGGGACAGGGGGCGATGAAGCTTTCTTT.

This chain links TRBV6-1 with TRBJ1-1, with 7 bases aligning to TRBD1. This CDR3 is 13 amino acids long. Looked up from germline, CDR1 is MNHNS and CDR2 is SASEGT. Trimming took 5 bases from V and 5 from J; bases not matched to a gene: 5. CDR3: CASSKTGRTEAFF. CDR3 sequence (DNA): TGTGCCAGCAGTAAGACAGGGAGGACTGAAGCTTTCTTT.

The V gene is TRBV10-1, the J gene TRBJ2-7; TRBD1 might be the D (5 bases). Germline V gene lookup returns CDR1 WNHNN and CDR2 SYGVQD (reference sequence). Trimming took 4 bases from V and 3 from J, leaving 10 bases between them. CDR3 length equals 13 residues. CDR3 in DNA: TGCGCCAGCAGTGGGGGCCCGGACTACGAGCAGTACTTC. This sequence encodes CASSGGPDYEQYF.

The chain joins TRBV2 to TRBJ1-2; TRBD1 might be the D (5 bases). The germline V gene encodes CDR1 SNHLY and CDR2 FYNNEI. V dropped 2 bases and J dropped 5 bases, with 12 bases sitting between them. This CDR3 contains 14 residues. The CDR3 DNA is TGTGCCAGCAGTGAACAGGGTTTGGGTTATGGCTACACCTTC. Encoded protein: CASSEQGLGYGYTF. The variable domain in full, with the rest retrieved from reference TRBV2 and TRBJ1-2, is EPEVTQTPSHQVTQMGQEVILRCVPISNHLYFYWYRQILGQKVEFLVSFYNNEISEKSEIFDDQFSVERPDGSNFTLKIRSTKLEDSAMYFCASSEQGLGYGYTFGSGTRLTVV.

The rearrangement links TRBV19 to TRBJ1-1; 7 nucleotides agree with TRBD1. The CDR3 totals 14 residues. Germline V gene lookup returns CDR1 LNHDA and CDR2 SQIVND (reference sequence). The trim removed 3 bases at V and 4 bases at J, leaving 5 bases unmatched. For the CDR3, the DNA is TGTGCCAGTAGTATGGACAGGTGGGGCACTGAAGCTTTCTTT. Translating it yields CASSMDRWGTEAFF.

This clone was observed a single time. This sequence joins TRBV7-9 and TRBJ2-3, with D possibly being TRBD1 (5 bases). CDR1 and CDR2 (germline): SEHNR, FQNEAQ (reference sequence). V lost 5 bases to trimming and J lost 1 base, with 10 bases between them. The CDR3 loop spans 14 amino acids. In DNA form, the CDR3 reads TGTGCCAGCAGCACCAGGGTCGGCACAGATACGCAGTATTTT. It translates to CASSTRVGTDTQYF.

The V and J genes are TRBV18 and TRBJ2-7; 7 bases align to TRBD2. J was trimmed by 3 bases and V by 3 bases; bases with no gene match: 8. The CDR3 contains 15 residues. The germline gives CDR1 KGHSH, CDR2 LQKENI. This chain's CDR3 is CASSPPSREGYEQYF. The CDR3 region has the DNA TGTGCCAGCTCACCCCCGAGCAGGGAGGGCTACGAGCAGTACTTC.

The chain joins TRBV5-1 to TRBJ2-5; maybe TRBD1 (6 bases). Trimming removed 1 base from V and 5 bases from J, with 6 bases in between. The CDR3 extends over 12 amino acids. Germline-derived CDR1 and CDR2 are SGHRS and YFSETQ. The CDR3 region is CASSLTGETQYF. CDR3 nucleotide sequence: TGCGCCAGCAGCTTGACAGGGGAGACCCAGTACTTC. Variable domain in full (rest from reference TRBV5-1 and TRBJ2-5): KAGVTQTPRYLIKTRGQQVTLSCSPISGHRSVSWYQQTPGQGLQFLFEYFSETQRNKGNFPGRFSGRQFSNSRSEMNVSTLELGDSALYLCASSLTGETQYFGPGTRLLVL.

The gene calls are TRBV28 and TRBJ2-7; TRBD1 is a possible D gene (6 bases). Trimming shortened V by 6 bases and J by 2 bases, and 17 bases separated the two germline ends. CDR3 length: 15 residues. Germline CDR1 and CDR2: MDHEN and SYDVKM. As DNA, the CDR3 is TGTGCCAGCAGCAGCCGACAGGTTCCCACCTACGAGCAGTACTTC. Protein product: CASSSRQVPTYEQYF. Full variable domain (outside the CDR3, taken from reference TRBV28 and TRBJ2-7): DVKVTQSSRYLVKRTGEKVFLECVQDMDHENMFWYRQDPGLGLRLIYFSYDVKMKEKGDIPEGYSVSREKKERFSLILESASTNQTSMYLCASSSRQVPTYEQYFGPGTRLTVT.

This rearrangement joins TRBV7-2 to TRBJ2-7; a weak D match, TRBD1 (7 bases). V was cut by 5 bases and J by 1 base, with 12 bases left in between. The CDR3 has 14 residues. Germline V gives CDR1 SGHTA, CDR2 FQGNSA. CDR3 amino acids: CASSQTGTSYEQYF. CDR3 bases: TGTGCCAGCAGCCAGACAGGGACTTCCTACGAGCAGTACTTC. The full variable domain, completed using reference TRBV7-2 and TRBJ2-7, is GAGVSQSPSNKVTEKGKDVELRCDPISGHTALYWYRQSLGQGLEFLIYFQGNSAPDKSGLPSDRFSAERTGGSVSTLTIQRTQQEDSAVYLCASSQTGTSYEQYFGPGTRLTVT.

V is TRBV12-5 and J is TRBJ1-2; 10 positions agree with TRBD1. After removal of 2 bases from V and 8 bases from J, the junction contained 11 bases not matched to a gene. The CDR3 has 16 residues. Germline CDR1 reads LGHNT; CDR2 reads FRNRAP. CDR3 sequence reads: CASGLPIRQGARGYTF. In nucleotides, the CDR3 is TGTGCTAGTGGTTTGCCAATAAGACAGGGGGCGAGGGGCTACACCTTC.

The J gene is TRBJ2-1, the V gene TRBV5-8, with TRBD2 matching 10 bases. The length of the CDR3 is 15 residues. The V and J ends lost 0 bases and 3 bases, in that order; junction bases with no gene match: 0. The germline gives CDR1 SGHTS, CDR2 YDEGEE. CDR3 DNA: TGTGCCAGCAGCTTGGGGACTAGCGGCTACAATGAGCAGTTCTTC. This encodes CASSLGTSGYNEQFF.

The chain combines TRBV18 with TRBJ2-7; D gene uncertain. The CDR3 has 13 amino acids. Deletions cut 3 bases from V and 1 base from J, with 7 bases between. Per the germline V gene, CDR1 is KGHSH and CDR2 is LQKENI. CDR3: CASSPLQSYEQYF. The CDR3 DNA reads as TGTGCCAGCTCACCCTTACAGTCCTACGAGCAGTACTTC.

Only a few counts were recorded for this clone. V usage is TRBV10-1 and J usage is TRBJ2-2, with TRBD1 identical over 7 bases. J was trimmed by 4 bases and V by 8 bases; bases with no gene match: 7. This CDR3 comprises 14 residues. Germline V gives CDR1 WNHNN, CDR2 SYGVQD (reference sequence). The CDR3 here is CASRDSPITGELFF. CDR3 nucleotide sequence: TGCGCCAGCCGGGACAGTCCGATCACCGGGGAGCTGTTTTTT.

The genes are TRBV2 and TRBJ1-1; D may be TRBD1 (5 bases). Per the germline V gene, CDR1 is SNHLY and CDR2 is FYNNEI. V was clipped by 6 bases and J by 0 bases, with 11 bases between them. The CDR3 length is 14 residues. DNA of the CDR3: TGTGCCAGCAGGGTACAGGAATTGAACACTGAAGCTTTCTTT. Translation gives CASRVQELNTEAFF. The full variable domain, in which reference TRBV2 and TRBJ1-1 provide the parts outside the CDR3, is EPEVTQTPSHQVTQMGQEVILRCVPISNHLYFYWYRQILGQKVEFLVSFYNNEISEKSEIFDDQFSVERPDGSNFTLKIRSTKLEDSAMYFCASRVQELNTEAFFGQGTRLTVV.

A few counts support this clone. This chain uses TRBV12-5 with TRBJ2-2; D is possibly TRBD1 (6 bases). Deletions cut 0 bases from V and 0 bases from J, with 20 bases between. From germline, CDR1 is LGHNT and CDR2 FRNRAP. This CDR3 spans 20 amino acids. CDR3 amino acids: CASGLVLVVRDRTNTGELFF. The CDR3, as DNA: TGTGCTAGTGGTTTGGTACTAGTCGTCCGCGACAGGACGAACACCGGGGAGCTGTTTTTT.

The V call is TRBV5-4, the J call TRBJ1-1, with no clear D. The CDR3 is made up of 14 amino acids. From germline, CDR1 is SGHNT and CDR2 YYREEE (reference sequence). Trimming pared 0 bases from V and 1 base from J, leaving 7 bases between. CDR3 residues: CASSLAEGNTEAFF. As DNA, the CDR3 is TGTGCCAGCAGCTTGGCCGAGGGGAACACTGAAGCTTTCTTT.